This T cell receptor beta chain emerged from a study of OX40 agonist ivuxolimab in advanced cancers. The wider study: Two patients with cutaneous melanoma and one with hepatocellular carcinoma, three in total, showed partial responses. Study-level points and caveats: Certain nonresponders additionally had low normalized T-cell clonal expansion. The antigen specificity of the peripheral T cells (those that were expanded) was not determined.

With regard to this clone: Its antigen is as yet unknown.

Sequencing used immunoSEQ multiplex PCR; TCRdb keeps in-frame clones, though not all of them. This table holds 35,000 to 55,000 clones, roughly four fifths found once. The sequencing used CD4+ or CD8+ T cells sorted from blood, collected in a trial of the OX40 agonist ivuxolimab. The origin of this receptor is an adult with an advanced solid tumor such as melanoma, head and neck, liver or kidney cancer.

CDR3 DNA: TGTGCCTCCCCTGGAGGGGCGGGTGGCTACACCTTC. Its protein product is CASPGGAGGYTF. V and J are TRBV28 and TRBJ1-2, with a tentative D call TRBD1 (5 bases). The V end lost 11 bases, the J end lost 7 bases, and 17 bases lay between the germline ends. The CDR3 is 12 amino acids. CDR1 and CDR2 (germline): MDHEN, SYDVKM.